This TCR beta chain was sequenced for a study of human T cells and chemical hapten exposure listed by TCRdb under 2021. Some background on the complete study: Libraries were pooled for sequencing, and variation in per-sample TCR yields was attributed mainly to small differences in library volumes within the pool. From each blood RNA sample, both TCR alpha and TCR beta chains were sequenced. Peripheral blood TCR repertoire changes were tracked in vivo in alopecia patients during primary and secondary sensitization to the hapten diphenylcyclopropenone (DPC). What the research found in general, with its limitations: Repeated subsampling changed both the strength of the expansion versus patch-test correlation and the threshold at which the correlation became significant. DPC sensitization did not change the number of TCRs with a frequency above 1 in 1000, and there was no evidence of changes in global repertoire structure.

Unfractionated whole blood was collected in Tempus Blood RNA tubes, and total RNA was extracted from that blood. About 5 healthy volunteers served as TCR sequencing controls and were bled at day 0, 2 weeks and 6 weeks. The germline V gene supplies CDR1 MNHNS and CDR2 SASEGT. Its CDR3 holds 14 amino acids, cysteine through phenylalanine. CDR3 DNA is the only sequence kept; it has 42 bases, read in frame from the first base. The trim is 6 bases for V and 3 bases for J, with a gap of 14 bases between the germline ends. This clonotype was seen a handful of times. The target of this receptor is not known. No base qualities exist here, and no much larger clone lies one base off it. Library construction relied on 5' RACE. The sequencing machine was an Illumina MiSeq. During library preparation, unique molecular identifiers were attached to individual cDNA molecules so that TCRs could be counted in a quantitative, reproducible way. The paper's data handling went like this. A median of roughly 98,000 TCRs per sample was observed, with a range of roughly 20,000 to 750,000. V, J and CDR3 annotation of the TCR reads was performed with the Decombinator software suite. To make PS versus PT1 abundance plots, every sample was subsampled to the same number of TCRs (28,000). Expanded TCRs were defined as absent before sensitization and observed at least eight times at the 2-week time point. The raw public reads went through TCRdb reprocessing: fastp at Q25, MiXCR clone calling, in-frame beta chains kept. Records with the same CDR3 protein are collapsed into one entry carrying the most frequent genes and DNA. TCRdb assigned the V and J calls; the authors' analysis was not used. The sample table shows over 95,000 distinct CDR3 sequences, and approximately 20% are seen once. Jointly, the top ten make up 2.8% of the sample.

This clonotype was obtained from a human donor in good health. This receptor chain uses TRBV6-1 and TRBJ1-1; the D gene cannot be named for sure. The CDR3 protein: CASSVRASDTEAFF. The DNA is as follows: TGTGCCAGCAGCGTCCGGGCCTCTGACACTGAAGCTTTCTTT.